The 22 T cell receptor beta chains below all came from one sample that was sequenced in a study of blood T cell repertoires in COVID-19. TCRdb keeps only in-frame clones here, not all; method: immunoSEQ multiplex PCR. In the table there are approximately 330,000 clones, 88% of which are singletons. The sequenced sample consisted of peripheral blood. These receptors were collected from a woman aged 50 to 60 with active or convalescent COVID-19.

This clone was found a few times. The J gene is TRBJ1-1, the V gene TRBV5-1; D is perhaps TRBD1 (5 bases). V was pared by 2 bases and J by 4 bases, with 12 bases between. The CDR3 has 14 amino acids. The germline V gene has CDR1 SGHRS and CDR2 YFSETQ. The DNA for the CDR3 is TGCGCCAGCAGCTTTCAGGGAGGGAGCACTGAAGCTTTCTTT. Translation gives CASSFQGGSTEAFF.

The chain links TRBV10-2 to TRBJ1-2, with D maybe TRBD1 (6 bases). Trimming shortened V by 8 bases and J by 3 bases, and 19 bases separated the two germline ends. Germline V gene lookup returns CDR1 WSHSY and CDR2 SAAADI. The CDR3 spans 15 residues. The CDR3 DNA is TGCGCCAGCTCCCCCGCGACAGGAGCTCACTATGGCTACACCTTC. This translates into CASSPATGAHYGYTF.

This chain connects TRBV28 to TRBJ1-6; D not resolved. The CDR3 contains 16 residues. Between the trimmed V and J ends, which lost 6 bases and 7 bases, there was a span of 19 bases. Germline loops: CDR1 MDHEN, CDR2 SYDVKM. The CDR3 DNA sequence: TGTGCCAGCAGAGCTGAACGATCCGGGGAAAATTCACCCCTCCACTTT. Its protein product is CASRAERSGENSPLHF.

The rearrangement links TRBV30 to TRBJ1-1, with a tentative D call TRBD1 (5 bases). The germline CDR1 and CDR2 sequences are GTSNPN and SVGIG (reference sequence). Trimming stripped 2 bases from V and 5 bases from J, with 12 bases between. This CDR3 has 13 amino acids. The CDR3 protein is CAWSRGWGTEAFF. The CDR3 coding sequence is TGTGCCTGGAGTAGGGGATGGGGAACTGAAGCTTTCTTT.

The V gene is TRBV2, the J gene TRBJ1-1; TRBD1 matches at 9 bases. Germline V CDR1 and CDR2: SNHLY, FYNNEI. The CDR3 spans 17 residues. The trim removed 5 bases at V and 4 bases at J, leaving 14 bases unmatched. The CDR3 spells CASSKNRDRVESTEAFF. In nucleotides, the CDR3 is TGTGCCAGCAGTAAGAATAGGGACAGGGTGGAGAGCACTGAAGCTTTCTTT.

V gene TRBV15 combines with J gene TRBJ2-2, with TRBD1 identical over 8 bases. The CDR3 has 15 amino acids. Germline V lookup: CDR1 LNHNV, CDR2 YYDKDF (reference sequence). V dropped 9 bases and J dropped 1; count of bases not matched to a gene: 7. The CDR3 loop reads CATKQGVMNTGELFF. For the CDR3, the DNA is TGTGCCACAAAACAGGGGGTAATGAACACCGGGGAGCTGTTTTTT.

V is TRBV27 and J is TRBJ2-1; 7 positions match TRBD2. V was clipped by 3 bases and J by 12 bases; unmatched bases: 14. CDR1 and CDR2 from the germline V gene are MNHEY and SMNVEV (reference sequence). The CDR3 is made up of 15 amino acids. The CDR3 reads CASSFLAAEPAGQFF. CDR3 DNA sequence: TGTGCCAGCAGTTTCCTAGCGGCCGAGCCAGCGGGGCAGTTCTTC.

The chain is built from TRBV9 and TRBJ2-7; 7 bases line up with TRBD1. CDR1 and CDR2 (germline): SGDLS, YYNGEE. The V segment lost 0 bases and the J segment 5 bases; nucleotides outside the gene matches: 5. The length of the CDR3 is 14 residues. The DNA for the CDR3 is TGTGCCAGCAGCGTAGATCGGACAGGACACGAGCAGTACTTC. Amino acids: CASSVDRTGHEQYF.

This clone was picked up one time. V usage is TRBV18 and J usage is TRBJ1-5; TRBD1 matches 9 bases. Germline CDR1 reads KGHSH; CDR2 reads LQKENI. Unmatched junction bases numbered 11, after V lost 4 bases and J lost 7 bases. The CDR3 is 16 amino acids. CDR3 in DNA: TGTGCCAGCTCACTAAGCTCTACAGGGGGCCGGCAGCCCCAGCATTTT. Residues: CASSLSSTGGRQPQHF.

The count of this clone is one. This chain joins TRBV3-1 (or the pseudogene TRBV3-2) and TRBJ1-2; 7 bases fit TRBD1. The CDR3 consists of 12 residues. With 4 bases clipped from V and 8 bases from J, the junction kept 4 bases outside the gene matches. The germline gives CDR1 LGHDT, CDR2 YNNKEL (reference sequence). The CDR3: CASSPGTVGYTF. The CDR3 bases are TGTGCCAGCAGCCCTGGGACAGTCGGCTACACCTTC.

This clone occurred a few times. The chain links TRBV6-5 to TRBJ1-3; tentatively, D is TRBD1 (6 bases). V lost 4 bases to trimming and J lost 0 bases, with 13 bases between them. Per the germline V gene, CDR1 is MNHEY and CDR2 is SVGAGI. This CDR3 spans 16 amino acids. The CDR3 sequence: CASSLRQVLSGNTIYF. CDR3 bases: TGTGCCAGCAGTTTAAGACAGGTCCTCTCTGGAAACACCATATATTTT.

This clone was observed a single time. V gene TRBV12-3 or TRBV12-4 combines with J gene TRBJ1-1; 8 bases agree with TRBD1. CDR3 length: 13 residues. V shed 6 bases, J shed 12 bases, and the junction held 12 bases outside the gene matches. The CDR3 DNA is TGTGCCAGCAGGCCACGGACAGGGTTGGAGACTTTCTTT. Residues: CASRPRTGLETFF.

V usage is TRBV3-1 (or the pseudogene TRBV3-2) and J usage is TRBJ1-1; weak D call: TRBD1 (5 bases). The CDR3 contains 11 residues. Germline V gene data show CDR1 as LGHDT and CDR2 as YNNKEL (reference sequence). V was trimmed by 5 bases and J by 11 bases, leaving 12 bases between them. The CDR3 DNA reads TGTGCCAGCAGCTTAGGGGAGGTTGCTTTCTTT. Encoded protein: CASSLGEVAFF.

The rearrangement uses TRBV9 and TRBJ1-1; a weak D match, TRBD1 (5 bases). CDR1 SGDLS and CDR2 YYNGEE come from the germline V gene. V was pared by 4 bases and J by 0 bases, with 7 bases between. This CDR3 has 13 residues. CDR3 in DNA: TGTGCCAGCAGCCCGGGGGTGAACACTGAAGCTTTCTTT. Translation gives CASSPGVNTEAFF.

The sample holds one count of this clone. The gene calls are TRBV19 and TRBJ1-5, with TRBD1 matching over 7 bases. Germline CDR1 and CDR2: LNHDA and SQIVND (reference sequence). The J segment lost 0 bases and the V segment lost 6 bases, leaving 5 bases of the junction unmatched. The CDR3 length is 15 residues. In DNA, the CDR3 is TGTGCCAGTAGATGGGACAGTGATAGCAATCAGCCCCAGCATTTT. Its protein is CASRWDSDSNQPQHF.

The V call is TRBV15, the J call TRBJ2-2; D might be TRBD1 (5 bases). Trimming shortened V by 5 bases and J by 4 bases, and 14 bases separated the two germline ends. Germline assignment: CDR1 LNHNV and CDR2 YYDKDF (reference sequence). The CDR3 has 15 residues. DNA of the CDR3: TGTGCCACCAGCCGGACCAGGGCGGCCACCGGGGAGCTGTTTTTT. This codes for CATSRTRAATGELFF.

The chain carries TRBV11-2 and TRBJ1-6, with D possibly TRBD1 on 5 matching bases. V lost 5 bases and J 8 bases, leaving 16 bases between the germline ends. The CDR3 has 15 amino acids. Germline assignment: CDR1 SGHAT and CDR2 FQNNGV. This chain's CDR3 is CASSPRRGYDSPLHF. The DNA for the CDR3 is TGTGCCAGCAGCCCCAGGAGGGGCTACGATTCACCCCTCCACTTT.

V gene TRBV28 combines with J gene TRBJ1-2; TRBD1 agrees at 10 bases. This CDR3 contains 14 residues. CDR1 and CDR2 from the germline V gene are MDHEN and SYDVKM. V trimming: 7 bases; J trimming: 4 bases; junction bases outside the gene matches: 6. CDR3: CASNRQGAGYGYTF. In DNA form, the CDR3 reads TGTGCCAGCAATAGACAGGGGGCGGGCTATGGCTACACCTTC.

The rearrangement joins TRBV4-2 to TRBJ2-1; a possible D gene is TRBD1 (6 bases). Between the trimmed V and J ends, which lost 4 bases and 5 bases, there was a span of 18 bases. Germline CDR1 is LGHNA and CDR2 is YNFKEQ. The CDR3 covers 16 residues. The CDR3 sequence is CASSRVSRGRDNEQFF. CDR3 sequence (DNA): TGTGCCAGCAGCCGAGTGTCCAGGGGTCGAGACAATGAGCAGTTCTTC.

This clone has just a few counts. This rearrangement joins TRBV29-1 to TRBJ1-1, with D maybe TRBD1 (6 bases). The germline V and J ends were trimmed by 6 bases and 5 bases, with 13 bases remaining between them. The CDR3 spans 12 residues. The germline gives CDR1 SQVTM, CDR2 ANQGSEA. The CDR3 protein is CSVGGGGTEAFF. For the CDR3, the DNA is TGCAGCGTCGGAGGGGGGGGAACTGAAGCTTTCTTT.

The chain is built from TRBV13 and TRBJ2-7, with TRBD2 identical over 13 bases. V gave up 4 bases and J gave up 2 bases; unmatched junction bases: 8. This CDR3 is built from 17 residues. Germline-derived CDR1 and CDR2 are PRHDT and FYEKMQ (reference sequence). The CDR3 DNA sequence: TGTGCCAGCAGCTCACGGACTAGCGGGGGCCGACCCTACGAGCAGTACTTC. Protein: CASSSRTSGGRPYEQYF. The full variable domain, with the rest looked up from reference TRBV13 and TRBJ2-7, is AAGVIQSPRHLIKEKRETATLKCYPIPRHDTVYWYQQGPGQDPQFLISFYEKMQSDKGSIPDRFSAQQFSDYHSELNMSSLELGDSALYFCASSSRTSGGRPYEQYFGPGTRLTVT.

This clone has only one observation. The CDR3: CSVANRGPQETQYF. The CDR3 nucleotides are TGCAGCGTGGCCAACAGGGGGCCCCAAGAGACCCAGTACTTC. The chain uses TRBV29-1 and TRBJ2-5; 9 nucleotides line up with TRBD1. Losses at the gene ends were 6 bases for V and 1 base for J; bases not matched to a gene: 6. Germline values: CDR1 SQVTM, CDR2 ANQGSEA. The CDR3 has 14 residues. Full variable domain (remainder filled in from reference TRBV29-1 and TRBJ2-5): SAVISQKPSRDICQRGTSLTIQCQVDSQVTMMFWYRQQPGQSLTLIATANQGSEATYESGFVIDKFPISRPNLTFSTLTVSNMSPEDSSIYLCSVANRGPQETQYFGPGTRLLVL.